This TCR beta chain was sequenced during a study of blood T cell repertoires in COVID-19. This CDR3 contains 14 residues. Trimming left V 5 bases short and J 1 base short, with 11 bases between. The germline gives CDR1 MDHEN, CDR2 SYDVKM. Using immunoSEQ multiplex PCR, the repertoire was profiled, and TCRdb retains in-frame clones only, with some absent. The sample yields 150,000 to 200,000 clones, roughly four fifths seen once. The rearrangement uses TRBV28 and TRBJ1-2; tentative D call: TRBD1 (6 bases). The receptor comes from a woman in her twenties or thirties with acute or convalescent COVID-19. Sequencing used peripheral blood. As DNA, the CDR3 is TGTGCCAGCAGTGCGGGGGCGAGTAACTATGGCTACACCTTC. Translating it yields CASSAGASNYGYTF.